Below, 8 T cell receptor beta chains from the same sample are listed, as sequenced in a study of PD-1 blockade in mismatch repair-deficient tumors. Repertoires were generated with immunoSEQ multiplex PCR, while TCRdb's copy carries only in-frame clones and drops some. The sample lists approximately 10,000 clones, approximately 90% seen once, with over 9.5% in the top ten. No cognate antigen is known for these TCRs. Regarding time point: roughly 11-day in vitro stimulation with candidate neoantigen peptide 3. The specimen was cells cultured in vitro, collected from a patient treated with pembrolizumab. The receptors were sampled from an adult with mismatch repair-deficient cancer.

The chain couples TRBV5-6 to TRBJ2-2, with 14 bases identical to TRBD2. Germline CDR1 is SGHDT and CDR2 is YYEEEE. V shed 4 bases and J 3 bases; nucleotides not matched to a gene: 8. The CDR3 runs 18 residues. CDR3 in DNA: TGTGCCAGCAGCCCTTCCGGGACTAGCGGGAGATACACCGGGGAGCTGTTTTTT. Residues: CASSPSGTSGRYTGELFF.

J is TRBJ2-2 and V is TRBV6-5, with 7 bases aligning to TRBD2. The trim removed 6 bases at V and 7 bases at J, leaving 8 bases unmatched. The CDR3 runs 14 residues. The germline CDR1 and CDR2 sequences are MNHEY and SVGAGI. The DNA for the CDR3 is TGTGCCAGCAGACTCACGTTAGCGGGCGGGGAGCTGTTTTTT. As protein: CASRLTLAGGELFF.

The genes are TRBV4-1 and TRBJ1-5, with TRBD1 matching 7 bases. The V segment lost 0 bases and the J segment 11 bases; nucleotides outside the gene matches: 7. CDR3 length: 14 residues. CDR1 MGHRA and CDR2 YSYEKL come from the germline V gene. Written as DNA, the CDR3 is TGCGCCAGCAGCCAAGAACAGGGGTGGGAATCCCAGCATTTT. Residues: CASSQEQGWESQHF.

The V call is TRBV7-9, the J call TRBJ2-5, with 8 bases matching TRBD1. The junction had 8 bases not matched to a gene; V was cut back by 1 base and J by 4 bases. Per the germline V gene, CDR1 is SEHNR and CDR2 is FQNEAQ (reference sequence). The CDR3 consists of 16 residues. The CDR3 coding sequence is TGTGCCAGCAGCTTAGGGGACAGGACGAGGGGAGAGACCCAGTACTTC. This gives the protein CASSLGDRTRGETQYF.

CDR3 sequence (DNA): TGTGCCAGCAGCTTAGGCCCTCTCTACGAGCAGTACTTC. Encoded protein: CASSLGPLYEQYF. The chain carries TRBV7-9 and TRBJ2-7; D unresolved. The CDR3 consists of 13 residues. V lost 1 base and J 3 bases, leaving 7 bases between the germline ends. Looked up from germline, CDR1 is SEHNR and CDR2 is FQNEAQ (reference sequence).

The rearrangement links TRBV6-4 to TRBJ2-7, with 7 bases lining up with TRBD1. The CDR3 contains 15 residues. V was clipped by 0 bases and J by 6 bases; unmatched bases: 8. Germline CDR1 reads MRHNA; CDR2 reads SNTAGT. The CDR3 here is CASSDSKQGSCEQYF. CDR3 sequence (DNA): TGTGCCAGCAGTGACTCGAAACAGGGGTCTTGCGAGCAGTACTTC.

The V call is TRBV5-1, the J call TRBJ2-5; 8 bases align to TRBD1. The end of the DNA is better explained by TRBJ2-7, so the J call may be wrong. Germline lookup yields CDR1 SGHRS and CDR2 YFSETQ. This CDR3 region has 14 residues. CDR3 nucleotides: TGCGCCAGCAGAAAGGTGGGACAGGACAGCGAGCAGTACTTC. Protein sequence: CASRKVGQDSEQYF.

The chain combines TRBV27 with TRBJ2-1; D perhaps matches TRBD2 (5 bases). The germline V gene has CDR1 MNHEY and CDR2 SMNVEV (reference sequence). Deletions cut 5 bases from V and 0 bases from J, with 8 bases between. This CDR3 has 14 residues. The CDR3 DNA follows: TGTGCCAGCAGTCGTGGGAGCTCCTACAATGAGCAGTTCTTC. Amino acids: CASSRGSSYNEQFF.